One sample yielded the 25 T cell receptor beta chains listed below, sequenced in a study of blood T cells in healthy people across ages. It was with a sample-barcoded 5' primer and a J-beta primer mix that a second PCR of about 6 to 12 cycles was run. TCRdb independently ran MiXCR on the 5' RACE reads; one entry per CDR3 protein. The table includes around 750,000 distinct CDR3 sequences, approximately 53% detected once. Sequencing was carried out using blood. These receptors were collected from a man older than 75 in good health.

The gene calls are TRBV13 and TRBJ2-2, with a tentative D call TRBD2 (5 bases). CDR1 is PRHDT and CDR2 is FYEKMQ in the germline V gene (reference sequence). This CDR3 contains 15 residues. V gave up 5 bases and J gave up 3 bases, with 13 bases separating them. CDR3 sequence: CASSSGPGYTGELFF. CDR3 DNA sequence: TGTGCCAGCAGCAGCGGACCAGGTTACACCGGGGAGCTGTTTTTT.

The V call is TRBV11-2, the J call TRBJ2-7, with D possibly being TRBD2 (6 bases). CDR3 length: 15 residues. CDR1 SGHAT and CDR2 FQNNGV come from the germline V gene. V dropped 7 bases and J dropped 3 bases, with 19 bases sitting between them. DNA of the CDR3: TGTGCCAGCACCCCCGGGAGAAGGGTAGACTACGAGCAGTACTTC. Translation: CASTPGRRVDYEQYF.

In this sample, this clonotype turned up once. The CDR3 region is CASRTGRPYEQYF. CDR3 nucleotide sequence: TGTGCCAGCCGGACAGGGAGGCCCTACGAGCAGTACTTC. This chain uses TRBV27 with TRBJ2-7, with TRBD1 identical over 8 bases. CDR3 length: 13 residues. V lost 8 bases to trimming and J lost 2 bases; unmatched junction nucleotides: 5. CDR1 is MNHEY and CDR2 is SMNVEV in the germline V gene (reference sequence).

J is TRBJ2-5 and V is TRBV27; D might be TRBD2 (5 bases). The closer fit of TRBJ2-7 to the DNA end suggests the J call may be wrong. Per the germline V gene, CDR1 is MNHEY and CDR2 is SMNVEV (reference sequence). The CDR3 runs to 15 residues. The CDR3 loop reads CASSRDPGRGHEQYF. The CDR3 DNA sequence: TGTGCCAGCAGTCGAGACCCTGGGAGAGGTCACGAGCAGTACTTC.

This chain uses TRBV25-1 with TRBJ2-7; TRBD1 or TRBD2 may be the D gene (5 bases each). The end of the DNA fits TRBJ2-5 better, so the J call may be wrong. Germline CDR1 and CDR2: MGHDK and SYGVNS. CDR3 size: 16 residues. The CDR3 protein is CASSEVGQGAGKTQYF. CDR3 nucleotides: TGTGCCAGCAGTGAAGTGGGGCAGGGAGCCGGGAAGACCCAGTACTTC.

This clonotype was detected only a few times. The V call is TRBV20-1, the J call TRBJ2-6; D perhaps matches TRBD1 (6 bases). The germline gives CDR1 DFQATT, CDR2 SNEGSKA (reference sequence). V lost 6 bases, J lost 2 bases, and 20 bases lay in between. The CDR3 consists of 17 residues. The CDR3 reads CSAPAHRALTGANVLTF. The CDR3 bases are TGCAGTGCCCCGGCCCACAGGGCGTTGACTGGGGCCAACGTCCTGACTTTC.

The chain joins TRBV11-2 to TRBJ2-7, with D possibly called TRBD1 or TRBD2 (5 bases each). The CDR3 spans 15 residues. CDR1 SGHAT and CDR2 FQNNGV come from the germline V gene. V lost 4 bases to trimming and J lost 3 bases, with 16 bases between them. DNA of the CDR3: TGTGCCAGCAGCTCCCGACAAACGGGGCACTACGAGCAGTACTTC. This translates into CASSSRQTGHYEQYF.

The rearrangement links TRBV20-1 to TRBJ1-2, with 8 bases aligning to TRBD1. This CDR3 has 14 amino acids. J gave up 0 bases and V 5 bases, and 5 bases lay outside the gene matches. Germline loops: CDR1 DFQATT, CDR2 SNEGSKA (reference sequence). The CDR3 loop reads CSAPDRDANYGYTF. The DNA for the CDR3 is TGCAGTGCTCCGGACAGGGATGCTAACTATGGCTACACCTTC.

This clonotype appeared a few times. The chain couples TRBV24-1 to TRBJ2-3, with D possibly matching TRBD2 (6 bases). The V gene's germline CDR1 is KGHDR and CDR2 SFDVKD. The CDR3 totals 13 residues. The V end was cut by 3 bases, the J end by 9 bases, with 12 bases between. DNA for the CDR3: TGTGCCACCAGTGATCCCCCCAGCGGGACGCAGTATTTT. This sequence encodes CATSDPPSGTQYF.

The V and J genes are TRBV7-2 and TRBJ2-3; the D gene could be TRBD1 or TRBD2 (5 bases each). The length of the CDR3 is 15 residues. CDR1 and CDR2 from the germline V gene are SGHTA and FQGNSA. The germline V and J ends were trimmed by 8 bases and 0 bases, with 15 bases remaining between them. The CDR3 protein is CASRPPGPSTDTQYF. The CDR3 nucleotides read TGTGCCAGCCGCCCCCCGGGACCCAGCACAGATACGCAGTATTTT.

The V gene is TRBV5-1, the J gene TRBJ2-1, with 10 bases that match TRBD2. Trimming at V came to 0 bases and at J to 6 bases, leaving 3 bases not matched to a gene. The CDR3 is 15 residues long. From germline, CDR1 is SGHRS and CDR2 YFSETQ. The CDR3 DNA reads TGCGCCAGCAGCTTGGTAGCGGGGGGCTTCAATGAGCAGTTCTTC. It translates to CASSLVAGGFNEQFF.

The table lists this clonotype with a few counts. The genes are TRBV9 and TRBJ2-7; D is possibly TRBD2 (6 bases). Germline V CDR1 and CDR2: SGDLS, YYNGEE. The V end lost 0 bases, the J end lost 1 base, and 14 bases lay between the germline ends. The CDR3 runs to 16 residues. Here the CDR3 reads CASSVEDSGKSYEQYF. DNA of the CDR3: TGTGCCAGCAGCGTAGAGGATAGCGGAAAGTCCTACGAGCAGTACTTC.

The rearrangement links TRBV27 to TRBJ1-4; TRBD1 aligns across 8 bases. The CDR3 totals 15 residues. The germline CDR1 and CDR2 sequences are MNHEY and SMNVEV (reference sequence). Trimming removed 5 bases from V and 6 bases from J; junction bases left unmatched: 8. CDR3 sequence (DNA): TGTGCCAGCAGTAGCGACAGGGGCGCTGATGAAAAACTGTTTTTT. It is translated as CASSSDRGADEKLFF.

This clonotype appeared a single time. The chain links TRBV18 to TRBJ2-3; TRBD2 might be the D (6 bases). CDR1 and CDR2 (germline): KGHSH, LQKENI. The CDR3 is 16 amino acids. V dropped 1 base and J dropped 2 bases, with 13 bases sitting between them. As DNA, the CDR3 is TGTGCCAGCTCACCACTGGGAGCGGGCCCCACAGATACGCAGTATTTT. Its translation: CASSPLGAGPTDTQYF.

This clonotype was detected only a few times. The V gene is TRBV6-5, the J gene TRBJ2-5; D is undetermined. The J call may be in error: the DNA end matches TRBJ2-7 better. The CDR3 spans 13 residues. Germline V gene lookup returns CDR1 MNHEY and CDR2 SVGAGI. CDR3 sequence reads: CASSRWADYEQYF. DNA for the CDR3: TGTGCCAGCAGTCGATGGGCAGACTACGAGCAGTACTTC.

V and J are TRBV2 and TRBJ2-5, with 9 positions matching TRBD2. The ends lost 3 bases at V and 2 bases at J; junction bases unmatched: 7. This CDR3 has 16 residues. CDR1 is SNHLY and CDR2 is FYNNEI in the germline V gene. In nucleotides, the CDR3 is TGTGCCAGCAGTGAGAGACTAGCGGCCTCTCAAGAGACCCAGTACTTC. This codes for CASSERLAASQETQYF.

This chain connects TRBV7-9 to TRBJ1-2, with 8 bases that match TRBD1. V was clipped by 2 bases and J by 5 bases; unmatched bases: 7. CDR1 and CDR2 from the germline V gene are SEHNR and FQNEAQ (reference sequence). The CDR3 length is 15 residues. CDR3 in amino acids: CASSLRGGQDYGYTF. The CDR3, as DNA: TGTGCCAGCAGCTTACGTGGGGGACAGGATTATGGCTACACCTTC.

The V call is TRBV14, the J call TRBJ2-7; possibly TRBD1 for D (6 bases). The V end lost 4 bases, the J end lost 4 bases, and 17 bases lay between the germline ends. The CDR3 spans 15 residues. Germline-derived CDR1 and CDR2 are SGHDN and FVKESK. CDR3 DNA sequence: TGTGCCAGCAGCCGCCTGATGGGACACTCATACGAGCAGTACTTC. It codes for CASSRLMGHSYEQYF.

J is TRBJ2-1 and V is TRBV3-1, with D perhaps TRBD1 (6 bases). Trimming removed 5 bases from V and 8 bases from J, with 10 bases in between. The germline gives CDR1 LGHDT, CDR2 YNNKEL (reference sequence). The length of the CDR3 is 12 residues. The CDR3 reads CASSTSGDEQFF. In DNA form, the CDR3 reads TGTGCCAGCAGCACCTCAGGGGATGAGCAGTTCTTC.

This clonotype showed up just a few times. This chain links TRBV20-1 with TRBJ1-1, with 11 bases fitting TRBD1. The V gene's germline CDR1 is DFQATT and CDR2 SNEGSKA (reference sequence). V lost 5 bases to trimming and J lost 5 bases; unmatched junction nucleotides: 4. This CDR3 is built from 13 residues. This CDR3 is CSALGQGATEAFF. The CDR3 DNA sequence: TGCAGTGCTCTCGGACAGGGGGCAACTGAAGCTTTCTTT.

The CDR3 DNA is TGCAGTGCTAGAGTCTTAACAGGGGCAGGCGGCTACACCTTC. Residues: CSARVLTGAGGYTF. The V gene is TRBV20-1, the J gene TRBJ1-2; 7 nucleotides line up with TRBD1. The CDR3 is 14 residues long. The V and J ends lost 1 base and 8 bases, in that order; junction bases with no gene match: 10. Germline CDR1 reads DFQATT; CDR2 reads SNEGSKA (reference sequence).

The chain employs TRBV6-6 and TRBJ2-5; D is possibly TRBD2 (6 bases). The V end lost 6 bases, the J end lost 11 bases, and 31 bases lay between the germline ends. Per germline, CDR1 MNHNY and CDR2 SVGAGI (reference sequence). The CDR3 consists of 17 residues. Here the CDR3 reads CASSPPFSGPSGNEQYF. For the CDR3, the DNA is TGTGCCAGCAGCCCTCCTTTTAGCGGCCCTTCTGGCAATGAGCAGTACTTC.

The chain joins TRBV3-1 to TRBJ2-1, with D uncertain. Germline loops: CDR1 LGHDT, CDR2 YNNKEL (reference sequence). CDR3 size: 14 residues. Trimming pared 0 bases from V and 5 bases from J, leaving 8 bases between. CDR3 DNA: TGTGCCAGCAGCCAAGATCCCACGAACAATGAGCAGTTCTTC. It codes for CASSQDPTNNEQFF.

This clonotype was detected a few times. The rearrangement links TRBV7-2 to TRBJ1-5; maybe TRBD1 (6 bases). Germline V gene lookup returns CDR1 SGHTA and CDR2 FQGNSA. Trimming stripped 3 bases from V and 0 bases from J, with 15 bases between. The CDR3 loop spans 17 amino acids. The chain's CDR3 is CASSFQGMGRSNQPQHF. Written as DNA, the CDR3 is TGTGCCAGCAGCTTCCAGGGGATGGGCCGTAGCAATCAGCCCCAGCATTTT.

This chain connects TRBV6-2 or TRBV6-3 to TRBJ2-3; perhaps TRBD1 as D (6 bases). Germline-derived CDR1 and CDR2 are MNHEY and SVGEGT. CDR3 length: 15 residues. The V end lost 2 bases, the J end lost 2 bases, and 11 bases lay between the germline ends. The CDR3 bases are TGTGCCAGCAGTTACCAGGGGCGCACCACAGATACGCAGTATTTT. Its translation is CASSYQGRTTDTQYF.